What follows describes a single T cell receptor (beta chain). Its target is not known. Germline CDR1 SEHNR, CDR2 FQNEAQ (reference sequence). The CDR3 is 15 residues long. J gave up 2 bases and V 5 bases, and 6 bases lay outside the gene matches. Donors consisted of healthy bone marrow donors. These data come from a study of cytomegalovirus exposure and HLA in healthy donors. General study points: Analysis was carried out at a later point, and it linked a missense DCLRE1C variant to TCR beta V- and J-gene trimming.

60 Vbeta and 13 Jbeta primers were used in PCR. Methods used by the authors: In a later analysis, the count reached some 88 million unique TCR beta chains, with 8.5 million to 14 million shared. The method was immunoSEQ multiplex PCR; TCRdb's version includes in-frame clones alone and lacks a portion of them. The D gene and trimming were derived from the DNA, and the V and J assignments and clone size from that table. The table records 160,000 or so clones, around three quarters of them present only once. Sequenced material: PBMCs. The gene calls are TRBV7-9 and TRBJ1-3, with 7 bases identical to TRBD1. This receptor was taken from a man aged 35 to 55 in good health and CMV-seronegative. The chain's CDR3 is CASSKDRPTGNTIYF. CDR3 DNA sequence: TGTGCCAGCAGCAAGGACAGGCCGACTGGAAACACCATATATTTT. The full variable domain, its missing parts supplied by reference TRBV7-9 and TRBJ1-3, is DTGVSQNPRHKITKRGQNVTFRCDPISEHNRLYWYRQTLGQGPEFLTYFQNEAQLEKSRLLSDRFSAERPKGSFSTLEIQRTEQGDSAMYLCASSKDRPTGNTIYFGEGSWLTVV.